This record looks at one TCR beta chain sequence and its context. Its matching antigen is unknown. These data are taken from a study of T cell responses to AZD1222 COVID-19 vaccine. The study, taken as a whole, reports: Spike-specific TCR breadth and depth went up after people got two AZD1222 doses. Among the donors, most were white British and more were female, and clonal diversity was possibly underestimated. Targeting of unmutated variant regions was reportedly seen in nearly half of spike-specific TCRs.

Profiling relied on immunoSEQ multiplex PCR, and the TCRdb table lists in-frame clones only, not all of them. The sample consists of fewer than 150,000 clones, 90% of them appearing once. The sequence was obtained from an adult in good health. The sample in question was peripheral blood, obtained on day 0 of AZD1222 vaccination.

CDR3: CASSQEVGVAGVETQYF. The CDR3 bases are TGTGCCAGCAGCCAAGAGGTGGGAGTAGCGGGGGTAGAGACCCAGTACTTC. V is TRBV3-1 (or the pseudogene TRBV3-2) and J is TRBJ2-5; 9 bases match TRBD2. The V segment lost 0 bases and the J segment 4 bases; nucleotides outside the gene matches: 9. This CDR3 is built from 17 residues. Germline V lookup: CDR1 LGHDT, CDR2 YNNKEL (reference sequence).